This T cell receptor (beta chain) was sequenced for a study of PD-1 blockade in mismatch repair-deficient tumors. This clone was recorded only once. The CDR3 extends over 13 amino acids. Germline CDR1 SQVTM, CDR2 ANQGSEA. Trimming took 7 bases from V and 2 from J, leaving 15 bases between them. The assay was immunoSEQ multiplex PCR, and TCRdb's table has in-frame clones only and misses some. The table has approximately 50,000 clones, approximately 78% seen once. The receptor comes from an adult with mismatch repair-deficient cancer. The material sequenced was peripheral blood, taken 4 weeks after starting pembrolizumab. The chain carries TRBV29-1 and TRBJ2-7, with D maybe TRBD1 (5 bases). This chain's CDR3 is CSAQTGDTYEQYF. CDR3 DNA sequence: TGCAGCGCTCAAACAGGTGACACCTACGAGCAGTACTTC.